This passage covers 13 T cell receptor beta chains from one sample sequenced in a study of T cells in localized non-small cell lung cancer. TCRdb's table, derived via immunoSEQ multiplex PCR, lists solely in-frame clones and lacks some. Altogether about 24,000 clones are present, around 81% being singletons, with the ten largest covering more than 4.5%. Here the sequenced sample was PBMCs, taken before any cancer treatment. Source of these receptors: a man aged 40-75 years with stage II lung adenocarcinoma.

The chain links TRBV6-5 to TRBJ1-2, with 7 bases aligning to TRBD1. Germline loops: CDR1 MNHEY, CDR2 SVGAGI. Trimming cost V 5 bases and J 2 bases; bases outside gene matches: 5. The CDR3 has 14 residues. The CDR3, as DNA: TGTGCCAGCAGTAACGAACAGGGGAACTATGGCTACACCTTC. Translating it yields CASSNEQGNYGYTF.

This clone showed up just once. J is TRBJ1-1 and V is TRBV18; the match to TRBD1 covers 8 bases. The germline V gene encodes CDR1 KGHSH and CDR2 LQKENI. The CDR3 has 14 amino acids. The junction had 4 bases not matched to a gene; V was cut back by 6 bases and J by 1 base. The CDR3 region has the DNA TGTGCCAGCTCTTTCGGGACAGGGAACACTGAAGCTTTCTTT. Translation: CASSFGTGNTEAFF. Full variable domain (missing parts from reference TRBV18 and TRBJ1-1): NAGVMQNPRHLVRRRGQEARLRCSPMKGHSHVYWYRQLPEEGLKFMVYLQKENIIDESGMPKERFSAEFPKEGPSILRIQQVVRGDSAAYFCASSFGTGNTEAFFGQGTRLTVV.

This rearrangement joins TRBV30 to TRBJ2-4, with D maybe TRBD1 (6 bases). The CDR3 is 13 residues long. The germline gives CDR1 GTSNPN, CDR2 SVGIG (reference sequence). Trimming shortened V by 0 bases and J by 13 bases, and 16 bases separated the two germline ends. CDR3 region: CAWSVQWDIIQYF. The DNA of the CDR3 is TGTGCCTGGAGTGTACAATGGGACATTATACAGTACTTC.

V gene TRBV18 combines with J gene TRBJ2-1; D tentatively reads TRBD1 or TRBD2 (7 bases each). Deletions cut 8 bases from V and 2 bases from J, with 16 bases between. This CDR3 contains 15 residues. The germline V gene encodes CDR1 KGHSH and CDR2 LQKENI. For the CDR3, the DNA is TGTGCCAGCCGACGACAGGGAGGGCCCTACAATGAGCAGTTCTTC. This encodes CASRRQGGPYNEQFF.

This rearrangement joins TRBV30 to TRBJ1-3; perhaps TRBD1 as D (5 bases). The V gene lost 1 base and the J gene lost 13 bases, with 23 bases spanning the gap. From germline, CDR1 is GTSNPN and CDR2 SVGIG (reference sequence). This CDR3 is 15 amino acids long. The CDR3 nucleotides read TGTGCCTGGAGTGCGCAGGGTGAGTCGTCGACGTCAATATATTTT. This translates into CAWSAQGESSTSIYF.

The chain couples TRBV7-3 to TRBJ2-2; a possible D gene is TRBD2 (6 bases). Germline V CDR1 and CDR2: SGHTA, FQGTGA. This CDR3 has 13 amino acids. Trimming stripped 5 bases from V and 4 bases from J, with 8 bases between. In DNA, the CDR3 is TGTGCCAGCAGCCCGGGACTCACCGGGGAGCTGTTTTTT. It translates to CASSPGLTGELFF.

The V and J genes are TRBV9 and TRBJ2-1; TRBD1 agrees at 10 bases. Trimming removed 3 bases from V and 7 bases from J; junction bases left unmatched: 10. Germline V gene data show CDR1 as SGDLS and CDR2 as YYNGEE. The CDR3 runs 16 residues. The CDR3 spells CASSEGDRGVWNEQFF. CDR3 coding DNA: TGTGCCAGCAGCGAGGGGGACAGGGGAGTCTGGAATGAGCAGTTCTTC.

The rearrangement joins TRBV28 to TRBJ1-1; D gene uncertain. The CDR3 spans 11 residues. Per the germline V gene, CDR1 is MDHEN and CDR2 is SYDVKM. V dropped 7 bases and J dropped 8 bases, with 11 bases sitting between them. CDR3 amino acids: CASTPRKEAFF. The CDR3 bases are TGTGCCAGCACCCCCAGGAAGGAAGCTTTCTTT. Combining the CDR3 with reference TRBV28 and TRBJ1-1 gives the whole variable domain DVKVTQSSRYLVKRTGEKVFLECVQDMDHENMFWYRQDPGLGLRLIYFSYDVKMKEKGDIPEGYSVSREKKERFSLILESASTNQTSMYLCASTPRKEAFFGQGTRLTVV.

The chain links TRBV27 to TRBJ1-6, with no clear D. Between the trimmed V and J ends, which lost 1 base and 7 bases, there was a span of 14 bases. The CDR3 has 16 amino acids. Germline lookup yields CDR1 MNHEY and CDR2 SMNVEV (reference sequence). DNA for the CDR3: TGTGCCAGCAGTTTATTAAATAGGCAGGAGAATTCACCCCTCCACTTT. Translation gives CASSLLNRQENSPLHF.

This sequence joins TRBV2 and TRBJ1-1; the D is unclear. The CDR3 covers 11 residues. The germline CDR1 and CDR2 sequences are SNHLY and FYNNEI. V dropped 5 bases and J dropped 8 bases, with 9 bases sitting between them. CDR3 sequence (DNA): TGTGCCAGCAGTTGGTCCAGAGAAGCTTTCTTT. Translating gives CASSWSREAFF. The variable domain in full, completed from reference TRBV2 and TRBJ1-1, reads EPEVTQTPSHQVTQMGQEVILRCVPISNHLYFYWYRQILGQKVEFLVSFYNNEISEKSEIFDDQFSVERPDGSNFTLKIRSTKLEDSAMYFCASSWSREAFFGQGTRLTVV.

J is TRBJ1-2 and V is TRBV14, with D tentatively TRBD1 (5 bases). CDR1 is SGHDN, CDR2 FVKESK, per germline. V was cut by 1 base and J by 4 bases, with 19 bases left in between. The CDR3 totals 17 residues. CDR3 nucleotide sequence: TGTGCCAGCAGCCAAGTTCCTGGCGCAGGGCCCCCCTATGGCTACACCTTC. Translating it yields CASSQVPGAGPPYGYTF.

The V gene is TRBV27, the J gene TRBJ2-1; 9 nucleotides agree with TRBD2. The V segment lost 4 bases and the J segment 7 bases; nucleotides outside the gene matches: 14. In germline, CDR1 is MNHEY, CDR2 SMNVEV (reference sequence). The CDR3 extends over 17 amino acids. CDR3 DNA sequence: TGTGCCAGCAGTTCCCCGACTAGCGGTGCTGGATGGAATGAGCAGTTCTTC. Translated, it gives CASSSPTSGAGWNEQFF.

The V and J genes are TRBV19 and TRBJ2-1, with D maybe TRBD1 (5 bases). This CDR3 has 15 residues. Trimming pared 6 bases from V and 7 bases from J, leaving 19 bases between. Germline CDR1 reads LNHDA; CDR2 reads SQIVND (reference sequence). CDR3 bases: TGTGCCAGTAGCCCCTTAATAAGGGGCAGGAATGAGCAGTTCTTC. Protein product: CASSPLIRGRNEQFF.